This T cell receptor (beta chain) derives from a study of T cells in Graves' hyperthyroidism and ophthalmopathy (dated by TCRdb to the late 2010s). General notes on the study: Peripheral blood was collected at initial diagnosis, before any treatment. To identify TCR V-J signatures that set the groups apart, the researchers used a discovery cohort of 90 to 100 patients, made up of under 45 with Graves' ophthalmopathy and about 55 with stable Graves' hyperthyroidism. Prospective prediction of ophthalmopathy was tested in an independent validation cohort consisting of roughly 20 hyperthyroidism patients and 15 or so patients who later progressed to ophthalmopathy. The roughly 100 discovery patients were randomly split 7:3 into training and test sets. The study also compared thyroid tissue and blood T-cell repertoires from 5 to 7 Graves' hyperthyroidism patients. Once sampling was done, hyperthyroidism patients were given methimazole at a starting dose of 30 mg daily, whereas ophthalmopathy patients were given high-dose intravenous methylprednisolone. According to the paper, TCR Vbeta CDR3 sequencing was carried out on roughly 130 peripheral blood samples, which came from some 41 ophthalmopathy, 75 or so hyperthyroidism and roughly 17 progressor patients. The paper's findings and limits, for the study overall: A model built on a 13 V-J signature distinguished ophthalmopathy from stable hyperthyroidism, reaching over 85% sensitivity and under 84% specificity in cross-validation and 80%/75% in testing. Most expanded thyroid clonotypes (frequency above 0.001) were also detected in blood, suggesting blood repertoires may reflect thyroid immune responses. In validation, the model predicted progression to ophthalmopathy a median of approximately 6.6 months before onset, with about 71% sensitivity and 72.22% specificity. Sample size was not statistically predetermined, and investigators were not blinded to group allocation.

In the ophthalmopathy patients, disease was moderately to severely active, with a Clinical Activity Score of 3 or more, a NOSPECS grade of 4 or more, and a duration of less than 3 months. Exclusion was applied to patients with uncontrolled infections, other autoimmune diseases, pregnancy or lactation. Diagnoses relied on clinical symptoms, serum thyroxine and TRAb, thyroid ultrasound and orbital computed tomography. Ficoll-Paque density gradient centrifugation was used to isolate PBMCs from approximately 11 ml of fresh peripheral blood. Total RNA was extracted using Trizol reagent, and RNA quality was assessed on an Agilent 2100 Bioanalyzer. V and J lose 2 bases and 9 bases, and a span of 16 bases separates them. Its CDR3 holds 14 amino acids, cysteine through phenylalanine. Just CDR3 DNA is preserved here, 42 bases in frame from base 1. The germline V gene specifies SGHRS as CDR1 and YFSETQ as CDR2.

Amplification of TCR beta CDR3 regions was carried out from RNA transcripts. The first round of RT-PCR for the TCR CDR3 was performed with the HTBI primer set and the Qiagen OneStep RT-PCR kit. Libraries were constructed in a second round of multiplex PCR, after which size selection and purification were carried out. Paired-end sequencing of the libraries was performed with 100 bp reads on an Illumina HiSeq2000. On the authors' methods: SOAPnuke was used to process the raw data, removing reads that contained adapters or uncalled bases, had a mean Phred below 15, or lacked an exact match to the constant primer or identifier. COPE v1.2.5 was used to merge high-quality paired reads, and clonotypes were defined as unique nucleotide sequences. MiTCR v1.1 was used to align the clonotypes against IMGT TRBV, TRBD and TRBJ reference segments. Analysis was restricted to V-J combinations with a frequency above 0.0001, which covered roughly 99% of repertoires. The TCS score was defined as the ratio of F50 (clonal expansion) to E x V (chaos), calculated using BLOSUM62-based TCRdist between CDR3 peptides within each V-J. Welch's t-statistics and random forest reduced roughly 540 V-J features to 10 to 15, which were used in a naive Bayes classifier (R e1071). TCRdb applied fastp at Q25 and MiXCR to the public reads, then kept only in-frame beta chains. All rows with the same CDR3 protein become a single entry with the most common DNA and genes. The V and J calls here are based on TCRdb, not the publication. This sample is represented by under 600,000 distinct CDR3 sequences; about a sixth of them were singletons. Around 3.3% of the sample lies in the top ten.

This clonotype came up a few times. Its specific antigen is unknown. One base away there is no much larger clone; base qualities are not given. Sequenced sample: blood. The receptor's source is a woman aged 40 to 50 with Graves' ophthalmopathy. Here the chain combines TRBV5-1 and TRBJ2-3; a tentative D call is TRBD2 (5 bases match). The nucleotides are TGCGCCAGCAGCTTTTATCCGGGGAGCCAGACGCAGTATTTT. The encoded protein is CASSFYPGSQTQYF.